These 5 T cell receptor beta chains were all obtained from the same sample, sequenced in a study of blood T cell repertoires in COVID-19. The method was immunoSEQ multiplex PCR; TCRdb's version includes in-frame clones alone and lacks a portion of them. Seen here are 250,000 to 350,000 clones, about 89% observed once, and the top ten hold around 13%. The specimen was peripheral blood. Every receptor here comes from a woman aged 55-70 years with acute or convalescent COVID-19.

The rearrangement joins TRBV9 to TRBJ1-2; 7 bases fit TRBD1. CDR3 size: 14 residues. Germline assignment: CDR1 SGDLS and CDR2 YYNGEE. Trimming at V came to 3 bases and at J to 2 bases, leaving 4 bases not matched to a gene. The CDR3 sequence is CASSGTGTNYGYTF. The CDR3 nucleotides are TGTGCCAGCAGCGGGACAGGCACGAACTATGGCTACACCTTC.

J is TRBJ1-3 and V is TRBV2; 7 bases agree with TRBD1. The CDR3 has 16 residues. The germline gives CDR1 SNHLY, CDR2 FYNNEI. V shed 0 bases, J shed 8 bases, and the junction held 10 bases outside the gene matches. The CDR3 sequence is CASSEAVSGGRDTIYF. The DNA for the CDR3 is TGTGCCAGCAGTGAAGCGGTTTCAGGGGGAAGAGACACCATATATTTT.

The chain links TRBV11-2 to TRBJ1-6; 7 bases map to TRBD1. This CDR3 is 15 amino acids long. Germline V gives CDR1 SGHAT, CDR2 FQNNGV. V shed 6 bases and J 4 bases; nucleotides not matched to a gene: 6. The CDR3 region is CASSFDRAYNSPLHF. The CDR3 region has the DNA TGTGCCAGCAGTTTCGACAGGGCGTATAATTCACCCCTCCACTTT.

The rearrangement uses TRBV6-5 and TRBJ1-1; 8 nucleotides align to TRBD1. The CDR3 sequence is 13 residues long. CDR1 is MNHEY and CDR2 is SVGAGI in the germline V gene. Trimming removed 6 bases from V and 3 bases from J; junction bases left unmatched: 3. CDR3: CASSHRGDTEAFF. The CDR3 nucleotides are TGTGCCAGCAGCCACAGGGGGGACACTGAAGCTTTCTTT.

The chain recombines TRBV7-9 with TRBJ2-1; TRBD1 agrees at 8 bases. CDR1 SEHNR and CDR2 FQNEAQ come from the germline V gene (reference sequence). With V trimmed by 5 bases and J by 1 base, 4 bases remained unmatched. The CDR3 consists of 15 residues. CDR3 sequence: CASSAQGASYNEQFF. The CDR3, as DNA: TGTGCCAGCAGCGCCCAGGGGGCTTCCTACAATGAGCAGTTCTTC. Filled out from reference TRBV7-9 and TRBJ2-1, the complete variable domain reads DTGVSQNPRHKITKRGQNVTFRCDPISEHNRLYWYRQTLGQGPEFLTYFQNEAQLEKSRLLSDRFSAERPKGSFSTLEIQRTEQGDSAMYLCASSAQGASYNEQFFGPGTRLTVL.